Presented here are 32 T cell receptor beta chains from one specimen sequenced in a study of cytomegalovirus exposure and HLA in healthy donors (dated by TCRdb to about 2017). Library creation used the immunoSEQ multiplex PCR assay. A mixture of 60 forward primers for TCR Vbeta segments and 13 reverse primers for TCR Jbeta segments was used in the multiplex PCR. TCRdb holds this immuneACCESS table with in-frame rearrangements only. Some clones are missing; in checked studies, unresolved V genes explain under half, and the rest has no known cause. The sample table lists about 130,000 clones, around 80% of them with a count of one. The ten largest account for 1.2% of the sample. Sequencing was performed on PBMCs. Source of these receptors: a female donor in good health and CMV-seronegative.

CDR3 nucleotides: TGCGCCAGCAAATGGGACAGGGGGATTGAGACCCAGTACTTC. Translated, it gives CASKWDRGIETQYF. The chain joins TRBV5-1 to TRBJ2-5, with 11 bases fitting TRBD1. Germline V CDR1 and CDR2: SGHRS, YFSETQ. The length of the CDR3 is 14 residues. V gave up 6 bases and J gave up 5 bases; unmatched junction bases: 6.

V usage is TRBV9 and J usage is TRBJ2-3; the match to TRBD2 covers 9 bases. There are 15 residues in the CDR3. Trimming at V came to 2 bases and at J to 3 bases, leaving 4 bases not matched to a gene. In germline, CDR1 is SGDLS, CDR2 YYNGEE. Written as DNA, the CDR3 is TGTGCCAGCAGCGTGGGCGGGAGGGTTACAGATACGCAGTATTTT. This gives the protein CASSVGGRVTDTQYF.

The chain is built from TRBV10-1 and TRBJ2-2, with TRBD2 identical over 7 bases. The CDR3 runs to 15 residues. Germline trimming cut 6 bases from V and 7 bases from J; bases unmatched to any gene: 11. CDR1 is WNHNN and CDR2 is SYGVQD in the germline V gene (reference sequence). The DNA of the CDR3 is TGCGCCAGCAGCCCCGCCGGATCGGGGGGCGGGGAGCTGTTTTTT. This encodes CASSPAGSGGGELFF.

This rearrangement joins TRBV27 to TRBJ1-4; D is perhaps TRBD1 (6 bases). This CDR3 has 14 residues. Germline CDR1 MNHEY, CDR2 SMNVEV (reference sequence). The ends were cut back, 7 bases at V and 7 bases at J, with 16 bases in the middle. As DNA, the CDR3 is TGTGCCAGCACTACATACAGGGTTGGTGAAAAACTGTTTTTT. The encoded protein is CASTTYRVGEKLFF.

In this sample, this clone turned up a few times. V and J are TRBV15 and TRBJ2-6; a possible D gene is TRBD1 (6 bases). CDR1 and CDR2 (germline): LNHNV, YYDKDF (reference sequence). The ends were cut back, 2 bases at V and 1 base at J, with 15 bases in the middle. The CDR3 is 18 amino acids. The CDR3 nucleotides read TGTGCCACCAGCAGATCCGGGACACGGGCGTCTGGGGCCAACGTCCTGACTTTC. Protein product: CATSRSGTRASGANVLTF. The entire variable domain, with the rest obtained from reference TRBV15 and TRBJ2-6, is as follows: DAMVIQNPRYQVTQFGKPVTLSCSQTLNHNVMYWYQQKSSQAPKLLFHYYDKDFNNEADTPDNFQSRRPNTSFCFLDIRSPGLGDTAMYLCATSRSGTRASGANVLTFGAGSRLTVL.

This clone was detected a few times. The chain carries TRBV5-6 and TRBJ2-5; 8 bases line up with TRBD1. The CDR3 is 15 residues long. V was pared by 1 base and J by 5 bases, with 7 bases of the junction left unmatched. CDR1 is SGHDT and CDR2 is YYEEEE in the germline V gene. DNA for the CDR3: TGTGCCAGCAGCTTGTTGCCAGGGGGCGGTGAGACCCAGTACTTC. Its translation: CASSLLPGGGETQYF. Complete variable domain (other parts from reference TRBV5-6 and TRBJ2-5): DAGVTQSPTHLIKTRGQQVTLRCSPKSGHDTVSWYQQALGQGPQFIFQYYEEEERQRGNFPDRFSGHQFPNYSSELNVNALLLGDSALYLCASSLLPGGGETQYFGPGTRLLVL.

This clone was counted a few times. The chain combines TRBV18 with TRBJ2-3; D remains ambiguous. Trimming took 8 bases from V and 4 from J, leaving 19 bases between them. This CDR3 contains 15 residues. CDR1 and CDR2 (germline): KGHSH, LQKENI. Written as DNA, the CDR3 is TGTGCCAGCCCCCTCAAATGGGCCGTCCCAGATACGCAGTATTTT. It encodes CASPLKWAVPDTQYF.

V gene TRBV7-4 combines with J gene TRBJ2-7; 10 nucleotides agree with TRBD2. V trimming: 4 bases; J trimming: 0 bases; junction bases outside the gene matches: 6. From germline, CDR1 is SGHVT and CDR2 SQSDAQ. The CDR3 consists of 16 residues. CDR3 sequence: CASSSITSGISYEQYF. Here the CDR3 DNA reads TGTGCCAGCAGCTCAATAACTAGCGGGATCTCCTACGAGCAGTACTTC.

This chain connects TRBV10-3 to TRBJ2-5, with 9 nucleotides matching TRBD2. Matching the DNA end better, TRBJ2-7 makes the J call doubtful. Germline lookup yields CDR1 ENHRY and CDR2 SYGVKD. The CDR3 contains 14 residues. The CDR3 nucleotides are TGTGCCATCAGAGGGACTAGCAGTGGATACGAGCAGTACTTC. This translates into CAIRGTSSGYEQYF.

A remark on this clone: An end of the junction does not agree with germline; a read error may underlie this. The rearrangement joins TRBV28 to TRBJ2-6, with D possibly matching TRBD2 (7 bases). The V gene's germline CDR1 is MDHEN and CDR2 SYDVKM. CDR3 length: 18 amino acids. In DNA, the CDR3 is TGTGCCAGCAAAGGGGGGGGTAGTAGGAGGGCTGGGGCCAACGGCCTGACTTTC. Protein: CASKGGGSRRAGANGLTF. Full variable domain (remainder filled in from reference TRBV28 and TRBJ2-6): DVKVTQSSRYLVKRTGEKVFLECVQDMDHENMFWYRQDPGLGLRLIYFSYDVKMKEKGDIPEGYSVSREKKERFSLILESASTNQTSMYLCASKGGGSRRAGANGLTFGAGSRLTVL.

This chain uses TRBV30 with TRBJ2-1, with 7 bases lining up with TRBD1. This CDR3 has 12 amino acids. From germline, CDR1 is GTSNPN and CDR2 SVGIG (reference sequence). V dropped 8 bases and J dropped 12; count of bases not matched to a gene: 13. CDR3 DNA: TGTGCCGGGAAGATCGACAGGGAGAGGCAGTTCTTC. Translation gives CAGKIDRERQFF.

The genes are TRBV4-2 and TRBJ1-2, with 8 bases lining up with TRBD1. V was pared by 6 bases and J by 10 bases, with 16 bases of the junction left unmatched. The CDR3 is 15 residues long. Germline V CDR1 and CDR2: LGHNA, YNFKEQ. The CDR3 is CASSQVSGTGGTYTF. CDR3 DNA sequence: TGTGCCAGCAGTCAGGTGTCCGGGACAGGAGGCACCTACACCTTC.

This clone was picked up one time. V usage is TRBV5-1 and J usage is TRBJ2-7, with TRBD2 matching 10 bases. Germline lookup yields CDR1 SGHRS and CDR2 YFSETQ. V shed 3 bases and J 4 bases; nucleotides not matched to a gene: 7. CDR3 size: 15 residues. This CDR3 reads CASSWRGLAPYEQYF. In nucleotides, the CDR3 is TGCGCCAGCAGCTGGAGGGGACTAGCGCCATACGAGCAGTACTTC.

The rearrangement links TRBV5-1 to TRBJ2-2; 7 bases fit TRBD2. V was pared by 4 bases and J by 3 bases, with 9 bases of the junction left unmatched. This CDR3 comprises 16 residues. Germline V lookup: CDR1 SGHRS, CDR2 YFSETQ. Here the CDR3 reads CASSATSSGHTGELFF. In nucleotides, the CDR3 is TGCGCCAGCAGCGCAACATCTAGCGGCCACACCGGGGAGCTGTTTTTT.

The chain recombines TRBV5-1 with TRBJ2-1, with 7 bases aligning to TRBD1. CDR1 is SGHRS and CDR2 is YFSETQ in the germline V gene. This CDR3 comprises 15 residues. J lost 4 bases, V lost 0 bases, and 4 bases had no gene match. This CDR3 reads CASSLAETGYNEQFF. The CDR3 DNA sequence: TGCGCCAGCAGCTTGGCAGAGACAGGGTACAATGAGCAGTTCTTC.

This chain joins TRBV5-8 and TRBJ2-1; no definite D call. Germline CDR1 is SGHTS and CDR2 is YDEGEE. V dropped 4 bases and J dropped 9 bases, with 11 bases sitting between them. The CDR3 totals 12 residues. The CDR3 is CASSGWSAEQFF. In DNA, the CDR3 is TGTGCCAGCAGCGGATGGAGCGCTGAGCAGTTCTTC.

The chain carries TRBV5-1 and TRBJ1-1; 8 bases agree with TRBD1. Germline V CDR1 and CDR2: SGHRS, YFSETQ. V shed 2 bases, J shed 5 bases, and the junction held 5 bases outside the gene matches. The CDR3 totals 14 residues. CDR3 sequence: CASSFSRGRTEAFF. DNA of the CDR3: TGCGCCAGCAGCTTCAGCAGGGGGCGAACTGAAGCTTTCTTT.

V is TRBV7-2 and J is TRBJ2-1, with 10 nucleotides matching TRBD2. The CDR3 is 16 amino acids. After removal of 2 bases from V and 5 bases from J, the junction contained 6 bases not matched to a gene. The germline V gene has CDR1 SGHTA and CDR2 FQGNSA. The DNA for the CDR3 is TGTGCCAGCAGCTTACAAGGACTAGCGGTTAACAATGAGCAGTTCTTC. As protein: CASSLQGLAVNNEQFF.

The chain's CDR3 is CAWSAGFTDTQYF. DNA for the CDR3: TGTGCCTGGAGTGCGGGTTTCACAGATACGCAGTATTTT. V and J are TRBV30 and TRBJ2-3; D call uncertain. With 1 base removed from V and 2 bases from J, the gap between germline ends came to 7 bases. Germline lookup yields CDR1 GTSNPN and CDR2 SVGIG (reference sequence). There are 13 residues in the CDR3.

V and J are TRBV10-3 and TRBJ2-1, with 9 bases lining up with TRBD1. CDR3 length equals 14 residues. V shed 6 bases and J 5 bases; nucleotides not matched to a gene: 5. Germline lookup yields CDR1 ENHRY and CDR2 SYGVKD. The CDR3 coding sequence is TGTGCCATCAGACCGGGACAGGGAAACAATGAGCAGTTCTTC. Its protein product is CAIRPGQGNNEQFF.

The V gene is TRBV21-1, the J gene TRBJ2-5; the tabulated D call, TRBD1, remains unverified against the DNA. TRBV21-1 is marked as a pseudogene. CDR3 length equals 14 residues. The CDR3 region has the DNA TGTGCCAGCACTACGACATTACGAACGGAGACCCAGTACTTC. This translates into CASTTTLRTETQYF.

The DNA of the CDR3 is TGTGCCAGCAGTAACGACAGGGATGGGGATCAGCCCCAGCATTTT. Translation: CASSNDRDGDQPQHF. The chain carries TRBV28 and TRBJ1-5, with 7 bases identical to TRBD1. The V and J ends lost 5 bases and 5 bases, in that order; junction bases with no gene match: 9. Looked up from germline, CDR1 is MDHEN and CDR2 is SYDVKM. The length of the CDR3 is 15 residues.

This chain connects TRBV29-1 to TRBJ1-1; TRBD1 is a possible D gene (6 bases). CDR1 SQVTM and CDR2 ANQGSEA come from the germline V gene. V lost 0 bases, J lost 0 bases, and 11 bases lay in between. This CDR3 region has 15 residues. DNA for the CDR3: TGCAGCGTTGAAGAGGTAGGACAGTTGAACACTGAAGCTTTCTTT. Translating it yields CSVEEVGQLNTEAFF.

This sequence joins TRBV19 and TRBJ1-5; maybe TRBD1 (5 bases). The CDR3 loop spans 14 amino acids. V lost 1 base and J 11 bases, leaving 15 bases between the germline ends. The germline gives CDR1 LNHDA, CDR2 SQIVND (reference sequence). The CDR3 nucleotides are TGTGCCAGTAGTATAGGACAGCCCGCGTGGGCCCAGCATTTT. Protein sequence: CASSIGQPAWAQHF.

This chain connects TRBV18 to TRBJ2-5; 7 bases map to TRBD1. CDR3 length equals 13 residues. The germline V gene has CDR1 KGHSH and CDR2 LQKENI. V lost 9 bases, J lost 5 bases, and 9 bases stayed unmatched. CDR3 in DNA: TGTGCCAGTACAACCGGGACAGTTGAGACCCAGTACTTC. Protein product: CASTTGTVETQYF. The full variable domain, completed using reference TRBV18 and TRBJ2-5, is NAGVMQNPRHLVRRRGQEARLRCSPMKGHSHVYWYRQLPEEGLKFMVYLQKENIIDESGMPKERFSAEFPKEGPSILRIQQVVRGDSAAYFCASTTGTVETQYFGPGTRLLVL.

The chain has TRBV7-9 and TRBJ2-7, with D maybe TRBD1 (6 bases). V shed 5 bases and J shed 5 bases, with 19 bases lying between them. Germline V lookup: CDR1 SEHNR, CDR2 FQNEAQ (reference sequence). The CDR3 length is 15 residues. DNA of the CDR3: TGTGCCAGCAGCCCCAGAGGGACATCTAAGAACGAGCAGTACTTC. Protein sequence: CASSPRGTSKNEQYF.

V is TRBV7-8 and J is TRBJ2-7; 8 bases are a match to TRBD1. CDR1 SGHVS and CDR2 FQNEAQ come from the germline V gene. Unmatched junction bases numbered 11, after V lost 1 base and J lost 3 bases. This CDR3 has 17 residues. DNA for the CDR3: TGTGCCAGCAGCTTAGACCGAGGGGGGACAGGTAACTACGAGCAGTACTTC. It is translated as CASSLDRGGTGNYEQYF.

This chain connects TRBV30 to TRBJ1-3; 9 bases are a match to TRBD1. The CDR3 runs 14 residues. CDR1 and CDR2 (germline): GTSNPN, SVGIG (reference sequence). After removal of 8 bases from V and 0 bases from J, the junction contained 5 bases not matched to a gene. CDR3 region: CAGGTGLSGNTIYF. CDR3 DNA sequence: TGTGCCGGGGGGACAGGGCTCTCTGGAAACACCATATATTTT.

The V gene is TRBV28, the J gene TRBJ2-3; 16 bases match TRBD2. Germline CDR1 MDHEN, CDR2 SYDVKM. The length of the CDR3 is 17 residues. Trimming removed 8 bases from V and 0 bases from J; junction bases left unmatched: 5. The CDR3 here is CASRGLAGGRSTDTQYF. The CDR3 bases are TGTGCCAGCCGGGGACTAGCGGGAGGGCGAAGCACAGATACGCAGTATTTT.

The CDR3 DNA reads TGTGCCAGCGGACGGTCGGGGGAGAGAGCCGGGGAGCTGTTTTTT. Translating gives CASGRSGERAGELFF. This sequence joins TRBV5-5 and TRBJ2-2; possible D gene TRBD2, 6 bases. The CDR3 totals 15 residues. Trimming removed 7 bases from V and 6 bases from J, with 19 bases in between. CDR1 and CDR2 from the germline V gene are SGHKS and YYEKEE (reference sequence).

The V call is TRBV30, the J call TRBJ2-1; D gene uncertain. Trimming removed 5 bases from V and 0 bases from J, with 8 bases in between. CDR1 and CDR2 (germline): GTSNPN, SVGIG (reference sequence). CDR3 length: 13 amino acids. For the CDR3, the DNA is TGTGCCTGGGCGGAGAGCTCCTACAATGAGCAGTTCTTC. Translation gives CAWAESSYNEQFF.

V and J are TRBV6-5 and TRBJ2-7; 9 bases match TRBD2. Germline V gene sequence: CDR1 MNHEY, CDR2 SVGAGI. The J segment lost 5 bases and the V segment lost 0 bases, leaving 5 bases of the junction unmatched. This CDR3 is 15 amino acids long. The CDR3 reads CASSYSGGRGDEQYF. The CDR3 DNA reads as TGTGCCAGCAGTTACTCCGGCGGGAGGGGCGACGAGCAGTACTTC.